This T cell receptor beta chain was sequenced in a study of cytomegalovirus exposure and HLA in healthy donors. Sequencing used immunoSEQ multiplex PCR; TCRdb keeps in-frame clones, though not all of them. Here the sample spans tens of thousands of clones, around 97% being singletons. This CDR3 contains 18 residues. Germline CDR1 reads SGHDN; CDR2 reads FVKESK. V shed 1 base and J shed 5 bases, with 21 bases lying between them. V gene TRBV14 combines with J gene TRBJ2-1; D is ambiguous. Sequenced input: PBMCs. The source of this sequence is a woman younger than 35 in good health and CMV-seropositive. CDR3 in DNA: TGTGCCAGCAGCCAAGCACAGAGTCCATTTGTTGATAACAATGAGCAGTTCTTC. This translates into CASSQAQSPFVDNNEQFF.